The table lists the clone carrying this TCR beta chain with a few counts. The antigen is undetermined. These data are taken from a study of a mutant IDH1 vaccine in newly diagnosed glioma. With 3 bases clipped from V and 6 bases from J, the junction kept 2 bases outside the gene matches. The CDR3 contains 14 residues. Germline CDR1 SNHLY, CDR2 FYNNEI. Time point given: baseline, week 1 (first vaccination visit). Treatment given: pre-vaccination baseline after standard-of-care therapy. General study points: Of the patients, around 93% had vaccine-induced immune responses.

Clones were sequenced by immunoSEQ multiplex PCR, and TCRdb holds only the in-frame ones, with some missing. Here the sample spans 45,000 to 70,000 clones, more than 85% being singletons. This sequence joins TRBV2 and TRBJ1-4; 9 positions match TRBD1. The specimen comprised PBMCs, sampled from a glioma patient treated with radiotherapy, temozolomide or both. This TCR derives from a man in his fifties with glioma. In DNA form, the CDR3 reads TGTGCCAGCAGTGAGCACAGGGGGCATGAAAAACTGTTTTTT. Residues: CASSEHRGHEKLFF.